The T cell receptor beta chain under discussion was sequenced for a study of T cell responses to AZD1222 COVID-19 vaccine. TCRdb's table, derived via immunoSEQ multiplex PCR, lists solely in-frame clones and lacks some. The sample yields more than 100,000 clones, over 75% seen once. The CDR3 consists of 16 residues. Deletions cut 5 bases from V and 0 bases from J, with 13 bases between. Germline V gene sequence: CDR1 LNHDA, CDR2 SQIVND (reference sequence). In regard to this clone: Its target is not known.

Study outcomes and limitations: A rise in Spike-specific TCR breadth and depth followed two AZD1222 doses.

This specimen was peripheral blood, taken 28 days after the second dose of the MenACWY control vaccine. The clonotype was recovered from an adult who received the MenACWY meningococcal vaccine as a control. The chain carries TRBV19 and TRBJ2-2; the D is unclear. CDR3: CASSPRESANTGELFF. CDR3 in DNA: TGTGCCAGTAGTCCCCGTGAGTCCGCGAACACCGGGGAGCTGTTTTTT.